Following are 17 T cell receptor beta chains from one sample sequenced in a study of identical twins. Each CDR3 protein gets one entry after TCRdb re-called the 5' RACE reads with MiXCR. The repertoire holds about 520,000 distinct CDR3 sequences, with approximately 22% as singletons. These same data were also listed under a study on T cells expressing NK-cell markers.

Sequences were obtained from CD4+ T cells sorted from blood. Receptors were obtained from a woman aged 18-29 years in good health.

The rearrangement joins TRBV29-1 to TRBJ1-2, with D uncertain. Germline loops: CDR1 SQVTM, CDR2 ANQGSEA. This CDR3 has 12 residues. V lost 4 bases to trimming and J lost 9 bases, with 15 bases between them. In nucleotides, the CDR3 is TGCAGCGTTGTAGGCAGCCCTGGGAGCTACACCTTC. Translated: CSVVGSPGSYTF.

The chain recombines TRBV20-1 with TRBJ2-5, with TRBD2 identical over 10 bases. The CDR3 sequence is 15 residues long. Germline V CDR1 and CDR2: DFQATT, SNEGSKA (reference sequence). Germline trimming cut 6 bases from V and 4 bases from J; bases unmatched to any gene: 11. The DNA of the CDR3 is TGCAGTGCCGAGGGGGAGCGGGGGGGCCGAGAGACCCAGTACTTC. This sequence encodes CSAEGERGGRETQYF.

Only a few counts were recorded for this clonotype. The chain combines TRBV6-5 with TRBJ2-7; 7 nucleotides line up with TRBD1. The CDR3 is 12 residues long. V gave up 6 bases and J gave up 6 bases; unmatched junction bases: 5. CDR1 is MNHEY, CDR2 SVGAGI, per germline. The CDR3 coding sequence is TGTGCCAGCAGGAGACAGGGATCCGAGCAGTACTTC. The encoded protein is CASRRQGSEQYF.

This clonotype was observed at least ten times. This rearrangement joins TRBV12-3 or TRBV12-4 to TRBJ2-3, with D uncertain. This CDR3 comprises 14 residues. V was clipped by 1 base and J by 2 bases, with 7 bases between them. The CDR3 nucleotides are TGTGCCAGCAGTTTAGGGCGGACCACAGATACGCAGTATTTT. Translation gives CASSLGRTTDTQYF.

The chain recombines TRBV3-1 with TRBJ1-2, with unresolved D. The CDR3 loop spans 13 amino acids. Per germline, CDR1 LGHDT and CDR2 YNNKEL (reference sequence). V was pared by 1 base and J by 8 bases, with 11 bases between. The CDR3 protein is CASSQGGRPGYTF. The CDR3 nucleotides read TGTGCCAGCAGCCAAGGAGGCAGGCCGGGCTACACCTTC.

The V gene is TRBV7-2, the J gene TRBJ2-3; D assignment may be TRBD1 or TRBD2 (5 bases each). Trimming stripped 2 bases from V and 8 bases from J, with 14 bases between. Per the germline V gene, CDR1 is SGHTA and CDR2 is FQGNSA. The CDR3 is 14 amino acids. CDR3 sequence reads: CASSLLAEGSTQYF. The CDR3 DNA sequence: TGTGCCAGCAGCTTACTTGCTGAGGGGTCTACGCAGTATTTT.

This sequence joins TRBV7-2 and TRBJ1-2, with a tentative D call TRBD1 (6 bases). Germline assignment: CDR1 SGHTA and CDR2 FQGNSA. The CDR3 runs 15 residues. The V gene lost 5 bases and the J gene lost 2 bases, with 15 bases spanning the gap. The DNA for the CDR3 is TGTGCCAGCAGCCACCAGACAGGCGCCAACTATGGCTACACCTTC. Translated, it gives CASSHQTGANYGYTF.

The chain links TRBV9 to TRBJ2-7; 10 nucleotides align to TRBD2. The V gene end was trimmed by 4 bases and the J gene end by 1 base; junction bases not matched to a gene: 8. There are 16 residues in the CDR3. Germline CDR1 and CDR2: SGDLS and YYNGEE. For the CDR3, the DNA is TGTGCCAGCAGCTCATCAGCGGGGGGGCCGTCCTACGAGCAGTACTTC. Amino acids: CASSSSAGGPSYEQYF.

The chain has TRBV12-3 or TRBV12-4 and TRBJ2-3; D remains unclear. V dropped 5 bases and J dropped 2 bases, with 14 bases sitting between them. The CDR3 length is 15 residues. The CDR3 is CASSQLSEDTDTQYF. Written as DNA, the CDR3 is TGTGCCAGCAGTCAACTTTCAGAGGACACAGATACGCAGTATTTT.

In this sample, this clonotype turned up a few times. The V call is TRBV12-3 or TRBV12-4, the J call TRBJ1-5, with D possibly TRBD1 on 5 matching bases. This CDR3 contains 15 residues. Trimming took off 2 bases at V and 1 base at J, with 9 bases between the two ends. The chain's CDR3 is CASSLRQTSNQPQHF. The CDR3 nucleotides are TGTGCCAGCAGTTTACGACAGACCAGCAATCAGCCCCAGCATTTT.

The gene calls are TRBV20-1 and TRBJ1-5; D is unresolved. This CDR3 has 14 residues. The V gene's germline CDR1 is DFQATT and CDR2 SNEGSKA (reference sequence). The germline V and J ends were trimmed by 1 base and 1 base, with 8 bases remaining between them. CDR3 coding DNA: TGCAGTGCTAGAGCTGGAGGGAGCAATCAGCCCCAGCATTTT. It codes for CSARAGGSNQPQHF.

There are a few counts of this clonotype. This rearrangement joins TRBV6-5 to TRBJ2-7, with D tentatively TRBD1 or TRBD2 (5 bases each). The CDR3 contains 12 residues. With 4 bases removed from V and 6 bases from J, the gap between germline ends came to 10 bases. Germline CDR1 is MNHEY and CDR2 is SVGAGI. The CDR3 region has the DNA TGTGCCAGCAGTTGGGGGAGATCCGAGCAGTACTTC. It is translated as CASSWGRSEQYF.

The chain combines TRBV6-1 with TRBJ2-7; D assignment may be TRBD1 or TRBD2 (5 bases each). The length of the CDR3 is 12 residues. Per germline, CDR1 MNHNS and CDR2 SASEGT. V was clipped by 10 bases and J by 2 bases, with 12 bases between them. The CDR3 coding sequence is TGTGCCACGGGGCCCTGGCCCTACGAGCAGTACTTC. Translating gives CATGPWPYEQYF.

This clonotype showed up just a few times. This rearrangement joins TRBV6-6 to TRBJ1-5; no clear D gene. The CDR3 is 13 residues long. Trimming took 4 bases from V and 3 from J, leaving 7 bases between them. The V gene's germline CDR1 is MNHNY and CDR2 SVGAGI (reference sequence). The CDR3 sequence is CASSFGANQPQHF. CDR3 DNA: TGTGCCAGCAGTTTTGGAGCCAATCAGCCCCAGCATTTT.

The J gene is TRBJ2-7, the V gene TRBV2; maybe TRBD2 (6 bases). Germline V lookup: CDR1 SNHLY, CDR2 FYNNEI. With 5 bases removed from V and 7 bases from J, the gap between germline ends came to 12 bases. The CDR3 runs 12 residues. The CDR3 DNA reads as TGTGCCAGCAGTTCTATTCGGGGGGAGCAGTACTTC. Translation gives CASSSIRGEQYF.

Comments on this clonotype: This sequence may be a read error, since a much larger clone differs from it by one base. V and J are TRBV12-3 or TRBV12-4 and TRBJ2-3; 8 bases align to TRBD2. The CDR3 totals 15 residues. Trimming removed 4 bases from V and 5 bases from J; junction bases left unmatched: 8. This chain's CDR3 is CASSSLAGFGDTQYF. CDR3 nucleotides: TGTGCCAGCAGTTCCCTAGCGGGCTTTGGAGATACGCAGTATTTT.

In this sample, this clonotype turned up a few times. The CDR3 nucleotides are TGCAGTGCTAGAGATTGGGGAGGGGTGAACACTGAAGCTTTCTTT. This sequence encodes CSARDWGGVNTEAFF. The rearrangement uses TRBV20-1 and TRBJ1-1, with a weak D call TRBD1 (5 bases). The V gene lost 0 bases and the J gene lost 0 bases, with 11 bases spanning the gap. This CDR3 has 15 amino acids. CDR1 and CDR2 from the germline V gene are DFQATT and SNEGSKA (reference sequence).